This T cell receptor (beta chain) was observed in a study of cytomegalovirus exposure and HLA in healthy donors (dated by TCRdb to the late 2010s). Looking at the study overall: An earlier analysis of roughly 500 of the donors reported 276 Gb of sequence data and 117 million unique TCR beta sequences obtained from some 200 million T cells. An early release that covered roughly 600 HLA-typed donors contained about 290 gigabases of sequencing data and tens of millions of unique TCR sequences. The genetic ancestry cluster associated with self-reported Caucasian donors included 81% of the roughly 400 genotyped donors. The study aimed to test whether signatures of past pathogen exposure could be identified by cataloging public T cell receptors. The study used immunosequencing to profile the T cell repertoires of several hundred subjects and linked those repertoires to cytomegalovirus serostatus. A separate validation cohort of roughly 120 different subjects was used in addition to the 666-subject first cohort. The study combined high-throughput TCR immunosequencing, statistical association of individual TCRs with disease status, and machine learning to predict cytomegalovirus infection status. In a later analysis, previously published TCR beta repertoires from about 670 donors were re-analyzed and high-resolution HLA genotyping was added so that TCR occurrence patterns could be studied. Rather than drawing on any new phenotypic data, the later analysis identified candidate immune exposures from TCR beta sequences and the way those sequences occurred across donors. To decide whether each TCR beta V gene segment behaved as functional or pseudogenic, an earlier analysis of some 600 of the donors relied on high-throughput TCR beta sequencing. Donor age, sex, ethnicity and CMV serostatus were collected together with the repertoire data. Genome-wide SNP genotypes for about 65% of the 666 donors were used in a later genetic analysis, which treated that subset as a discovery cohort. All discovery cohort repertoires had been generated on a single sequencing platform. HLA typing included class I and class II loci at four-digit resolution. The number of typed donors differed by locus: about 629-630 for A, B, C, DRB1 and DQB1; 500 to 550 for DQA1; approximately 600 for DPA1; and about 450 for DPB1. About 5 DR-DQ haplotypes were handled as single units for association and clustering, since linkage in the cohort was strong. Among about 370 genotyped donors of the cohort, an average of roughly 230,000 unique TCR beta nucleotide sequences was sequenced per donor, of which approximately 18% were non-productive. Results the study describes overall, beyond this receptor: Only TCR beta chains were sequenced in this cohort, and the absence of alpha or paired-chain data limited detectable features. Specific HLA alleles were associated with some 15,000 TCR beta sequences at a false discovery rate of 0.05 in a later analysis. In vitro tests confirmed that a few of the cytomegalovirus-associated TCR beta chains recognize cytomegalovirus antigens. Most TCR sequences were observed very rarely across donors, whereas some public TCRs were present in many individuals. In a later analysis, several top co-occurrence clusters were reported to appear linked to parvovirus B19, influenza, CMV and Epstein-Barr virus. The study gave a list of about 170 TCR beta chains associated with cytomegalovirus. In an earlier analysis of 587 of the donors, most TCR beta V segments appeared in productive rearrangements about 90% or about 30% of the time, broadly matching IMGT annotations. In a later analysis, HLA-associated TCR beta chains showed more clonal expansion and lower generation probabilities than non-associated chains that were equally common. A further reported finding was that TCR beta sequences accurately predicted the HLA-A and HLA-B alleles for most subjects in the first cohort. Assigning TCR associations to individual alleles was difficult when HLA alleles, especially DR and DQ, strongly co-occurred. A cluster of highly shared sequence variants was judged likely to be a technical artifact of the sequencing pipeline. Linkage disequilibrium might explain the correlated functional status among segregating V segments, but an unknown experimental factor could not be ruled out. For the cohort, immune exposure information was limited to CMV serostatus. In both the original and validation cohorts, the classifier was reported to diagnose cytomegalovirus status with high specificity and sensitivity. The presence/absence analyses assumed that sequencing depth was roughly uniform across donors, and that assumption may not be true. In a later analysis, the rate of TCR association differed among HLA loci, with DRB1 alleles having the most associated TCRs and HLA-C alleles having the fewest. Because some donors lacked HLA typing at each locus, the association tests relied only on the typed subset. A later genetic analysis associated a missense DCLRE1C variant with V-gene and J-gene trimming of TCR beta chains, and an independent cohort replicated the association. Some IMGT-functional V segments, including TRBV6-2 and TRBV6-3, could not be distinguished by the 87-base-pair reads and were therefore excluded. Because counts were too low, about 15 rarely observed V segments, including chromosome 9 orphons, were left out of the earlier analysis of some 640 of the donors. A later genetic analysis reported fewer N-insertions in productive TCRs among donors in an Asian-associated ancestry cluster than the roughly 620-donor mean. According to the authors, the approach could potentially be generalized to other disease states and immunological phenotypes. In a later analysis, most CMV-associated TCR beta chains were found to appear HLA-restricted, with HLA associations seemingly driven largely by CMV exposure.

Turning to this clone: Which antigen it targets is not known. There are no base qualities to consult, and no much larger clone falls within one base. This same CDR3 is encoded by further DNA sequences in the sample.

The cysteine opens and the phenylalanine closes a CDR3 of 18 amino acids. The DNA shown is the 54-base CDR3, in frame from base 1. The cohort was made up of roughly 670 healthy bone marrow donors. At the time of sampling, all cohort members were nominally healthy, though unrecorded immune exposures were likely present. The donor tested CMV seronegative and was one of the 352 seronegative cohort members. Every donor gave a peripheral blood sample, and the peripheral blood mononuclear cells from that sample were used for TCR beta sequencing. The Qiagen DNeasy Blood Extraction Kit was used to extract genomic DNA from the blood cell samples. The receptor library was made with the immunoSEQ multiplex PCR assay. For the multiplex PCR, a mixture combining 60 forward primers for TCR Vbeta segments and 13 reverse primers for TCR Jbeta segments was used. The CDR3 region of rearranged TCR beta genes was amplified from genomic DNA with a multiplex PCR assay. The Illumina HiSeq System was used to sequence the amplified TCR beta libraries as 87-base-pair reads. As for the authors' bioinformatics: A later analysis counted about 80 million unique TCR beta chains across the 550 to 750 repertoires, and 9.5 million to 11 million of these chains were shared by at least two donors. Raw reads were error-corrected and collapsed into unique sequences by a nearest-neighbor algorithm in which closely related sequences were merged to remove PCR and sequencing errors. V, D and J gene segments were assigned by aligning CDR3 sequences to IMGT reference sequences. For a sequence to be retained, a match of at least six nucleotides was required to both a V gene segment and a J gene segment. Rearrangements were called productive when the CDR3 lacked stop codons and stayed in frame with V and J; all others were non-productive. CDR3 was defined by IMGT convention, running from the second conserved V-encoded cysteine to the conserved J-encoded phenylalanine. In an earlier analysis of 587 of the donors, sequences lacking an unambiguous match to a single V gene segment were excluded. An earlier analysis of 587 of the donors classified V segments as functional when productive rearrangements were above 56.7% and as segregating when the standard deviation between donors was above 5%. A statistical classification framework was developed to diagnose cytomegalovirus status using the catalog of TCR beta chain sequences. In a later analysis, V and J genes were assigned by comparing TCR nucleotide sequences against IMGT/GENE-DB human TR gene sequences. Using the TCRdist pipeline, a later analysis assigned CDR3 sequences along with most-parsimonious VDJ recombination scenarios. In a later analysis, each TCR beta chain was defined by its CDR3 amino acid sequence together with its V-gene family, and reads lacking a unique V-gene family were excluded. To address suspected cross-contamination and a sequencing artifact, a later analysis removed 450 to 700 highly shared, low-generation-probability nucleotide sequences. For each public chain, a later analysis derived a clonal expansion index from normalized ranks of inferred template counts within each repertoire. A later analysis computed generation probabilities with a VDJ recombination model fitted to out-of-frame rearrangements, and checked the results against IGoR. In a later analysis, hypergeometric tests were used to score TCR-TCR, TCR-HLA and TCR-CMV co-occurrence, with a repertoire-size bias correction applied to TCR pairs. False discovery rates were estimated in a later analysis by permuting HLA or CMV assignments 20 times. A later analysis grouped co-occurring TCRs with DBSCAN, adding TCRdist sequence similarity when clustering within HLA-allele-positive subsets. Co-occurrence clustering excluded repertoires with fewer than 30,000 or more than 120,000 public chains, plus five with anomalous nucleotide sharing. The table comes from immuneACCESS by way of TCRdb, which keeps in-frame sequences with V and J called. Part of the clones is missing from these tables; in studies checked, under half for an unresolved V gene and the rest for unknown reasons. V, J and clone size are taken as reported in that table, and D and trimming were inferred from the DNA itself. The sample has some 220,000 clones on record, around nine tenths of them singletons. The leading ten clones occupy roughly 0.99% of the sample.

This chain is built from TRBV1 and TRBJ2-2; TRBD2, the table's D call, was not compared with the DNA. TRBV1 is assigned pseudogene status. The sequence was collected from a woman aged 18-29 years in good health and CMV-seronegative. Sequencing input: PBMCs. Here the CDR3 is given as CTSSHLGELAGADGELFF. The sequenced DNA: TGCACCAGCAGCCATCTCGGGGAGCTAGCAGGAGCCGACGGGGAGCTGTTTTTT.